The next 27 T cell receptor beta chains were all read from a single sample in a study of beta chain features in type 1 diabetes. Expressed TCRB transcripts were sequenced after all isolated RNA was converted to cDNA. The method was immunoSEQ multiplex PCR; TCRdb's version includes in-frame clones alone and lacks a portion of them. The sample shows around 500,000 clones, 30% of them seen only once. What was sequenced was naive CD4+ T cells from blood. The receptors derive from a man aged 18 to 35 in good health.

The chain has TRBV14 and TRBJ2-7; TRBD2 aligns across 10 bases. The CDR3 length is 15 residues. Germline trimming cut 4 bases from V and 3 bases from J; bases unmatched to any gene: 6. The V gene's germline CDR1 is SGHDN and CDR2 FVKESK. The CDR3 is CASSLGLADLYEQYF. CDR3 DNA: TGTGCCAGCAGCCTCGGACTAGCGGACCTCTACGAGCAGTACTTC.

The CDR3 here is CASSQDNTKGSQYF. The CDR3 DNA sequence: TGCGCCAGCAGCCAAGATAACACGAAGGGCTCCCAGTACTTC. The chain has TRBV4-1 and TRBJ2-5; no clear D. The V gene lost 0 bases and the J gene lost 9 bases, with 14 bases spanning the gap. Germline V gene data show CDR1 as MGHRA and CDR2 as YSYEKL. The CDR3 is made up of 14 amino acids.

The chain links TRBV9 to TRBJ2-7; 8 bases agree with TRBD1. The length of the CDR3 is 15 residues. V lost 3 bases, J lost 3 bases, and 8 bases stayed unmatched. From germline, CDR1 is SGDLS and CDR2 YYNGEE. The CDR3 nucleotides are TGTGCCAGCAGCGCCGGGACAGGACATTTCTACGAGCAGTACTTC. It is translated as CASSAGTGHFYEQYF.

This clone came up a few times. V is TRBV7-2 and J is TRBJ2-7, with 12 bases lining up with TRBD2. Germline-derived CDR1 and CDR2 are SGHTA and FQGNSA. The CDR3 is made up of 17 amino acids. V lost 2 bases to trimming and J lost 7 bases; unmatched junction nucleotides: 12. DNA of the CDR3: TGTGCCAGCAGCTTAAACCTAGCGGGAGGGCCGGAGTGGGAGCAGTACTTC. Protein product: CASSLNLAGGPEWEQYF.

This clone was observed a few times. The genes are TRBV2 and TRBJ2-6; no firm D call. The germline V and J ends were trimmed by 3 bases and 0 bases, with 12 bases remaining between them. Per the germline V gene, CDR1 is SNHLY and CDR2 is FYNNEI. The CDR3 totals 17 residues. This chain's CDR3 is CASSDGDSRSGANVLTF. As DNA, the CDR3 is TGTGCCAGCAGTGATGGGGATAGCCGCTCTGGGGCCAACGTCCTGACTTTC.

The V call is TRBV30, the J call TRBJ2-3; D may be TRBD2 (6 bases). This CDR3 is 15 amino acids long. V was shortened by 0 bases and J by 6 bases, with 16 bases between the two germline ends. Germline lookup yields CDR1 GTSNPN and CDR2 SVGIG (reference sequence). This CDR3 is CAWSVRGGRVDTQYF. CDR3 coding DNA: TGTGCCTGGAGTGTGAGAGGAGGGCGGGTTGATACGCAGTATTTT.

The chain has TRBV27 and TRBJ2-1; 9 bases are a match to TRBD1. Germline trimming cut 6 bases from V and 7 bases from J; bases unmatched to any gene: 7. The germline CDR1 and CDR2 sequences are MNHEY and SMNVEV (reference sequence). CDR3 length: 14 amino acids. CDR3 nucleotides: TGTGCCAGCAGGTGGACAGGGGTAAGAAATGAGCAGTTCTTC. Residues: CASRWTGVRNEQFF.

This clone occurred a few times. Additional DNA sequences in this sample encode the identical CDR3. The V and J genes are TRBV15 and TRBJ2-1; TRBD1 or TRBD2 may be the D gene (5 bases each). Trimming cost V 0 bases and J 4 bases, with 10 bases left between them. The CDR3 sequence is 15 residues long. The germline CDR1 and CDR2 sequences are LNHNV and YYDKDF (reference sequence). The CDR3 loop reads CATSRDRGSYNEQFF. Here the CDR3 DNA reads TGTGCCACCAGCAGAGATCGGGGCAGTTACAATGAGCAGTTCTTC.

This chain uses TRBV7-2 with TRBJ1-2, with TRBD1 identical over 8 bases. V shed 6 bases and J 0 bases; nucleotides not matched to a gene: 6. The CDR3 is 15 residues long. Germline assignment: CDR1 SGHTA and CDR2 FQGNSA. This CDR3 reads CASRIPGQANYGYTF. In nucleotides, the CDR3 is TGTGCCAGCAGGATCCCGGGACAGGCTAACTATGGCTACACCTTC.

The DNA of the CDR3 is TGTGCCTGGAGTGTAAGTAGCGGGAGTCAGAACATTCAGTACTTC. Its protein product is CAWSVSSGSQNIQYF. The chain links TRBV30 to TRBJ2-4; 9 bases line up with TRBD2. This CDR3 is 15 amino acids long. Germline CDR1 GTSNPN, CDR2 SVGIG (reference sequence). With 0 bases clipped from V and 7 bases from J, the junction kept 7 bases outside the gene matches.

The gene calls are TRBV7-9 and TRBJ2-1; 8 bases agree with TRBD2. Germline V gene data show CDR1 as SEHNR and CDR2 as FQNEAQ (reference sequence). CDR3 length equals 16 residues. The ends lost 5 bases at V and 9 bases at J; junction bases unmatched: 15. The CDR3 loop is CASSLLGAGVVGEQFF. Here the CDR3 DNA reads TGTGCCAGCAGCCTGTTGGGAGCGGGAGTAGTGGGTGAGCAGTTCTTC.

This sequence joins TRBV30 and TRBJ1-5; D unclear. Trimming stripped 1 base from V and 6 bases from J, with 13 bases between. CDR1 is GTSNPN, CDR2 SVGIG, per germline (reference sequence). There are 14 residues in the CDR3. The CDR3 region is CAWSGAGGTQPQHF. CDR3 DNA sequence: TGTGCCTGGAGTGGGGCAGGAGGCACTCAGCCCCAGCATTTT.

The rearrangement links TRBV5-1 to TRBJ2-7, with D maybe TRBD1 (5 bases). This CDR3 comprises 14 residues. Between the trimmed V and J ends, which lost 3 bases and 5 bases, there was a span of 15 bases. CDR1 is SGHRS and CDR2 is YFSETQ in the germline V gene. For the CDR3, the DNA is TGCGCCAGCAGCTGGGGCTTTTCTCGGGACGAGCAGTACTTC. It yields the protein CASSWGFSRDEQYF.

The chain couples TRBV5-1 to TRBJ2-1; 9 positions agree with TRBD1. CDR3 length: 15 amino acids. Germline-derived CDR1 and CDR2 are SGHRS and YFSETQ. V gave up 4 bases and J gave up 1 base; unmatched junction bases: 3. The CDR3 coding sequence is TGCGCCAGCAGCACAGGGGGCCGATCCTACAATGAGCAGTTCTTC. Translating it yields CASSTGGRSYNEQFF.

The chain links TRBV28 to TRBJ2-3; TRBD1 or TRBD2 may be the D gene (5 bases each). The germline V gene encodes CDR1 MDHEN and CDR2 SYDVKM. This CDR3 has 14 residues. V lost 7 bases and J 1 base, leaving 12 bases between the germline ends. CDR3 nucleotides: TGTGCCAGCACCTCCGGGACCCGCACAGATACGCAGTATTTT. Amino acids: CASTSGTRTDTQYF.

The chain links TRBV30 to TRBJ1-2; a weak D match, TRBD1 (5 bases). V gave up 1 base and J gave up 4 bases, with 22 bases separating them. CDR1 is GTSNPN, CDR2 SVGIG, per germline (reference sequence). The CDR3 totals 17 residues. The CDR3 protein is CAWSGDFRGADRYGYTF. For the CDR3, the DNA is TGTGCCTGGAGTGGAGACTTCCGCGGGGCCGACCGCTATGGCTACACCTTC.

The chain has TRBV7-6 and TRBJ1-5; D remains unclear. V lost 4 bases and J 4 bases, leaving 8 bases between the germline ends. From germline, CDR1 is SGHVS and CDR2 FNYEAQ. CDR3 size: 13 residues. The CDR3 coding sequence is TGTGCCAGCAGCTCCGACAATAATCAGCCCCAGCATTTT. Encoded protein: CASSSDNNQPQHF.

This clone showed up just a few times. The chain is built from TRBV7-2 and TRBJ2-1; 7 nucleotides line up with TRBD1. J lost 1 base, V lost 5 bases, and 5 bases had no gene match. CDR3 size: 15 residues. The germline V gene has CDR1 SGHTA and CDR2 FQGNSA. The CDR3 reads CASSVGGGSYNEQFF. The CDR3 coding sequence is TGTGCCAGCAGCGTAGGGGGCGGTTCCTACAATGAGCAGTTCTTC.

This clone was seen more than once but under ten times. The rearrangement links TRBV29-1 to TRBJ1-3; the D is unclear. This CDR3 has 13 residues. Trimming pared 3 bases from V and 2 bases from J, leaving 8 bases between. The germline V gene has CDR1 SQVTM and CDR2 ANQGSEA. The CDR3 DNA is TGCAGCGTTGACACGGCGGCTGGAAACACCATATATTTT. Amino acids: CSVDTAAGNTIYF.

The CDR3 DNA reads TGTGCCAGCAGCGTAGAGGGGACAGTCTCCTACGAGCAGTACTTC. Translating it yields CASSVEGTVSYEQYF. V and J are TRBV9 and TRBJ2-7, with 7 bases lining up with TRBD1. With 0 bases clipped from V and 0 bases from J, the junction kept 3 bases outside the gene matches. CDR3 length equals 15 residues. Germline CDR1 reads SGDLS; CDR2 reads YYNGEE.

This clone was observed a handful of times. In the same sample, other DNA sequences code for this CDR3. J is TRBJ1-5 and V is TRBV29-1; the D gene is possibly TRBD1 (6 bases). This CDR3 spans 12 amino acids. With 4 bases removed from V and 5 bases from J, the gap between germline ends came to 9 bases. Germline assignment: CDR1 SQVTM and CDR2 ANQGSEA. CDR3 nucleotides: TGCAGCGTTGTGACAGGAGATCAGCCCCAGCATTTT. This codes for CSVVTGDQPQHF.

The sample holds a few counts of this clone. V usage is TRBV29-1 and J usage is TRBJ2-1; 8 bases are shared with TRBD1. V shed 7 bases and J 0 bases; nucleotides not matched to a gene: 8. CDR3 length: 15 residues. The germline V gene encodes CDR1 SQVTM and CDR2 ANQGSEA. The chain's CDR3 is CSGTGTQSSYNEQFF. CDR3 nucleotide sequence: TGCAGCGGGACAGGGACCCAAAGCTCCTACAATGAGCAGTTCTTC.

The chain employs TRBV30 and TRBJ2-5; D remains unclear. Per germline, CDR1 GTSNPN and CDR2 SVGIG (reference sequence). This CDR3 has 13 amino acids. V was pared by 1 base and J by 6 bases, with 12 bases between. CDR3 bases: TGTGCCTGGAGTGCCGCCTCCCGGAAGACCCAGTACTTC. The encoded protein is CAWSAASRKTQYF.

The rearrangement links TRBV29-1 to TRBJ1-1; a weak D match, TRBD1 (6 bases). The CDR3 length is 14 residues. Looked up from germline, CDR1 is SQVTM and CDR2 is ANQGSEA. With 4 bases removed from V and 4 bases from J, the gap between germline ends came to 16 bases. The CDR3 sequence: CSVGGPGMATEAFF. The DNA for the CDR3 is TGCAGCGTTGGGGGGCCAGGGATGGCCACTGAAGCTTTCTTT.

The sample holds a few counts of this clone. This clone may be a read error of a much larger clone one base away. Other DNA sequences in this sample translate to the same CDR3. The chain recombines TRBV7-9 with TRBJ2-3; no firm D call. This CDR3 is 12 amino acids long. Between the trimmed V and J ends, which lost 2 bases and 0 bases, there was a span of 0 bases. The germline V gene has CDR1 SEHNR and CDR2 FQNEAQ (reference sequence). In nucleotides, the CDR3 is TGTGCCAGCAGCTTAAGCACAGATACGCAGTATTTT. This sequence encodes CASSLSTDTQYF.

CDR3 coding DNA: TGCGCCAGCAGCGTTACAGATACGCAGTATTTT. This translates into CASSVTDTQYF. This sequence joins TRBV5-1 and TRBJ2-3; D unclear. CDR3 length equals 11 residues. Germline CDR1 and CDR2: SGHRS and YFSETQ. Between the trimmed V and J ends, which lost 4 bases and 3 bases, there was a span of 3 bases.

This clone was seen only a few times. The CDR3 coding sequence is TGTGCCAGCAGTCCCCGGGACAGGAGTTTGGACACTGAAGCTTTCTTT. This gives the protein CASSPRDRSLDTEAFF. This chain links TRBV6-6 with TRBJ1-1; 8 nucleotides line up with TRBD1. The CDR3 contains 16 residues. Trimming at V came to 5 bases and at J to 3 bases, leaving 11 bases not matched to a gene. The germline gives CDR1 MNHNY, CDR2 SVGAGI (reference sequence).